The source of this T cell receptor (beta chain) is a study of blood T cell repertoires in COVID-19. Turning to the study itself: Specimens from acute and convalescent COVID-19 originated in the United States, Italy and Spain. From T cells, B-cell-depleted T cells, or PBMCs came the material, which was cDNA or gDNA.

Here immunoSEQ multiplex PCR was the method, and the copy in TCRdb shows in-frame clones only, minus some. The sample records over 50,000 clones, roughly 80% being singletons. The CDR3 has 13 residues. V dropped 3 bases and J dropped 5; count of bases not matched to a gene: 2. Looked up from germline, CDR1 is SGHNT and CDR2 is YENEEA. Allocation to cohorts depended on clinical history reported by the participants. The sequenced sample consisted of PBMCs or T cells enriched from blood (not recorded which). J is TRBJ1-2 and V is TRBV11-3; 8 positions match TRBD1. This TCR derives from a woman in her forties with acute COVID-19. CDR3 protein: CASSFRTGYGYTF. In nucleotides, the CDR3 is TGTGCCAGCAGCTTTAGGACAGGGTATGGCTACACCTTC.